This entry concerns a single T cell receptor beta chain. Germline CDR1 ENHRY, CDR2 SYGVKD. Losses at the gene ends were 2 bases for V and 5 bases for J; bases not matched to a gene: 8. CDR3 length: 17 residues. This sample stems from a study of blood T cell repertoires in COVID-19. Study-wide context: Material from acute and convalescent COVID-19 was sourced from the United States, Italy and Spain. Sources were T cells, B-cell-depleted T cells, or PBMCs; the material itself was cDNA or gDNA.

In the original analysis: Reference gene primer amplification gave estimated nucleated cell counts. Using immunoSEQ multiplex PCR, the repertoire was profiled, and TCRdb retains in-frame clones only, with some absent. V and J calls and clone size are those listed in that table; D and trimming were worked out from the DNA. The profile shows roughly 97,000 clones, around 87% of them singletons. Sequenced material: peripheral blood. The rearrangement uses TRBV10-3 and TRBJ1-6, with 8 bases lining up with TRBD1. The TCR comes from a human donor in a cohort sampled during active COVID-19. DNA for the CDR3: TGTGCCATCAGTGAGAGACAGGGGTCGAGAAATAATTCACCCCTCCACTTT. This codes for CAISERQGSRNNSPLHF.